Detailed here is one T cell receptor beta chain. The sample originates from a study of shared clonotypes between healthy human individuals. In the sorted-subset replicate PCRs, 150 to 250 ng DNA, around 30,000 T cell genomes, was used. The method was immunoSEQ multiplex PCR; TCRdb's version includes in-frame clones alone and lacks a portion of them. The table records 2 million to 2.5 million clones, approximately 95% of them present only once. Subsets obtained from CD4+ cells comprised CD45RA+ naive and CD45RA-negative memory cells. Germline CDR1 LGHNA, CDR2 YNFKEQ. V lost 1 base, J lost 3 bases, and 10 bases lay in between. The CDR3 is 15 residues long.

The chain combines TRBV4-2 with TRBJ1-5; the D is unclear. The sample consisted of naive CD4+ T cells from PBMCs. As for subset: CD45RA+ positively selected. The clonotype was recovered from a man between 18 and 29 years old in good health. Some clones in this sample may be carry-over from other donors' samples. CDR3 nucleotides: TGTGCCAGCAGCCAAGCAGTCAGTAACAATCAGCCCCAGCATTTT. Protein product: CASSQAVSNNQPQHF.